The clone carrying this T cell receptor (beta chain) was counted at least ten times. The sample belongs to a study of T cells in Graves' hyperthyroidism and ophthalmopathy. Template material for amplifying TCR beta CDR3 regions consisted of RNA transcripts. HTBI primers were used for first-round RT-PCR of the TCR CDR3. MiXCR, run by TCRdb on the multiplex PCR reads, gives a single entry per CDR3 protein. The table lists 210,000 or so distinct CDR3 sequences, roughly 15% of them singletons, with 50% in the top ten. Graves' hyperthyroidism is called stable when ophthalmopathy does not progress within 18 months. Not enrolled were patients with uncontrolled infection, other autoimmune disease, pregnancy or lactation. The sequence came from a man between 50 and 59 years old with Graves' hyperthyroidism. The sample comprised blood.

CDR3: CASKDSPDEQYF. DNA of the CDR3: TGTGCCAGCAAGGATAGCCCGGACGAGCAGTACTTC. The chain combines TRBV2 with TRBJ2-7; D unclear. Per germline, CDR1 SNHLY and CDR2 FYNNEI. The CDR3 sequence is 12 residues long. Trimming removed 7 bases from V and 5 bases from J, with 12 bases in between.